A selection of T cell receptor beta chains follows, all from one sample in a study of cytomegalovirus exposure and HLA in healthy donors. Generated by immunoSEQ multiplex PCR, the TCRdb table keeps only in-frame clones and is missing some. The table lists about 160,000 clones, 68% of them singletons. The specimen sequenced was PBMCs. The receptors were gathered from a woman aged 35 to 49 in good health and CMV-seropositive. CDR3s include the opening cysteine and the closing phenylalanine or tryptophan. D genes are given only for firm matches. The size entry is marked missing in some rows and otherwise reads once, few, many or a size class.

clone_size d_call j_call v_call cdr3_nt cdr3_aa
- TRBD2 TRBJ2-5 TRBV7-2 TGTGCCAGCAGCTCGACTAGCGGGGGGGCCCGTGAGACCCAGTACTTC CASSSTSGGARETQYF
- - TRBJ1-1 TRBV10-3 TGTGCCGCAGGGGAGGGACTGAACACTGAAGCTTTCTTT CAAGEGLNTEAFF
few - TRBJ1-1 TRBV4-2 TGTGCCAGCAGCCAAGGGGAGGGGGTGAACACTGAAGCTTTCTTT CASSQGEGVNTEAFF
few TRBD2 TRBJ2-7 TRBV4-3 TGCGCCAGCAGCCAAGATACTAGCGGGAGCTCCTACGAGCAGTACTTC CASSQDTSGSSYEQYF
once - TRBJ2-7 TRBV5-1 TGCGCCAGCAGCTTGGGGACAGTCGTCTACGAGCAGTACTTC CASSLGTVVYEQYF
- TRBD2 TRBJ2-1 TRBV5-4 TGTGCCAGCAGCTCCAAATCCTCGATCAGCGGGACTAGCGGTCTCGATGAGCAGTTCTTC CASSSKSSISGTSGLDEQFF
few TRBD2 TRBJ2-1 TRBV5-4 TGTGCCAGCAGCTTCCTAGCGGGAGGGCGCAATGAGCAGTTCTTC CASSFLAGGRNEQFF
- - TRBJ1-1 TRBV15 TGTGCCACCAGCAGAGCGGGAAACACTGAAGCTTTCTTT CATSRAGNTEAFF
few - TRBJ2-7 TRBV6-5 TGTGCCAGCAGCAAGAGGGAGACCGTCCACGAGCAGTACTTC CASSKRETVHEQYF
- - TRBJ1-1 TRBV27 TGTGCCAGCAGTTCGACTGAAGACACTGAAGCTTTCTTT CASSSTEDTEAFF
few TRBD1 TRBJ2-5 TRBV6-5 TGTGCCAGCAGTTCCCCCCGGGACAGGGCGATAGAGACCCAGTACTTC CASSSPRDRAIETQYF
- TRBD2 TRBJ2-1 TRBV5-1 TGCGCCAGCAGCCCGGGGAGGGCCGATGTTAATGAGCAGTTCTTC CASSPGRADVNEQFF
- - TRBJ2-1 TRBV6-1 TGTGCCAGCACGCAGGGAAGCTCCTACAATGAGCAGTTCTTC CASTQGSSYNEQFF
- TRBD1 TRBJ2-4 TRBV19 TGTGCCAGTAGTATCAGGACAGGGATAGGGGACATTCAGTACTTC CASSIRTGIGDIQYF
- - TRBJ1-1 TRBV4-3 TGCGCCAGCAGCCAAGATCCCGGGGATGAAGCTTTCTTT CASSQDPGDEAFF
few TRBD1 TRBJ1-3 TRBV4-3 TGCGCCAGCAGCCGGAACAGGGGGGGAGGAAACACCATATATTTT CASSRNRGGGNTIYF
- - TRBJ2-5 TRBV19 TGTGCCAGTAGTATGCCAGCGGGTGAGACCCAGTACTTC CASSMPAGETQYF
- - TRBJ1-4 TRBV19 TGTGCCAGTAGTAACCCCATAGGGGTGGAAAAACTGTTTTTT CASSNPIGVEKLFF
- - TRBJ1-5 TRBV6-1 TGTGCCAGCAGTGACAATGATCAGCCCCAGCATTTT CASSDNDQPQHF
- - TRBJ2-7 TRBV5-5 TGTGCCAGCAGCTTGGGCGCTGATCCCTACGAGCAGTACTTC CASSLGADPYEQYF
- TRBD1 TRBJ1-1 TRBV2 TGTGCCAGCAAAAGGACAGGGAATCAAGCTGAAGCTTTCTTT CASKRTGNQAEAFF
- - TRBJ1-2 TRBV5-4 TGTGCCAGCAGCCCCGCCCCGCCGGGGAATTCAGGTGGCTACACCTTC CASSPAPPGNSGGYTF
- - TRBJ2-2 TRBV5-4 TGTGCCAGCAGCTTGGGGCAGAACACCGGGGAGCTGTTTTTT CASSLGQNTGELFF
- TRBD2 TRBJ2-3 TRBV7-2 TGTGCCAGCAGAGGTAGCGGGAGAGTTTCTAGCACAGATACGCAGTATTTT CASRGSGRVSSTDTQYF
- TRBD2 TRBJ2-3 TRBV29-1 TGCAGCGCGGGCTGGACTCCGGACCCGGGGGGTACGCAGTATTTT CSAGWTPDPGGTQYF
once - TRBJ2-5 TRBV7-9 TGTGCCAGCAGCTTGGATTTCGGGGTCGGAGAGACCCAGTACTTC CASSLDFGVGETQYF
- TRBD2 TRBJ2-7 TRBV11-1 TGTGCCAGCAGCTTAGAAGGCGGACTAGCGGGAGGGCCCATCCACGAGCAGTACTTC CASSLEGGLAGGPIHEQYF
- TRBD2 TRBJ2-5 TRBV14 TGTGCCAGCAGCCAGTTACTAGCGGCCCAAGAGACCCAGTACTTC CASSQLLAAQETQYF
few - TRBJ1-3 TRBV4-1 TGCGCCAGCAGCGCAGGGCCCTACTCTGGAAACACCATATATTTT CASSAGPYSGNTIYF
- - TRBJ1-4 TRBV25-1 TGTGCCAGCAGTGCAAACTTAGAAAAACTGTTTTTT CASSANLEKLFF
- TRBD2 TRBJ2-7 TRBV6-1 TGTGCCAGCGCTGGAGCGGGAAACGGAGAGCAGTACTTC CASAGAGNGEQYF
few TRBD1 TRBJ1-4 TRBV6-5 TGTGCCAGCAGCCACCGGACAGGGGGGTATGAAAAACTGTTTTTT CASSHRTGGYEKLFF
- - TRBJ2-7 TRBV7-6 TGTGCCAGCAGCTTATGGCAGGGCGGCTCGTACTTC CASSLWQGGSYF
- - TRBJ1-1 TRBV6-6 TGTGCCAGCAGTAACGCCGGAGGCATGAACACTGAAGCTTTCTTT CASSNAGGMNTEAFF
few - TRBJ1-1 TRBV18 TGTGCCAGCTCACCACCATCTTTGAGCACTGAAGCTTTCTTT CASSPPSLSTEAFF
- - TRBJ1-3 TRBV9 TGTGCCAGCAGCGTAGGACGGGTCGACACCATATATTTT CASSVGRVDTIYF
- TRBD1 TRBJ2-7 TRBV7-9 TGTGCCAGCCGGAGTAGGGCAGGGGGCGCCTACGAGCAGTACTTC CASRSRAGGAYEQYF
- TRBD1 TRBJ2-7 TRBV5-1 TGCGCCAGCAGCTTCGCAGGGGGAACTGGCTACGAGCAGTACTTC CASSFAGGTGYEQYF
few - TRBJ1-1 TRBV15 TGTGCCACCAGCAGAGTGTTAGGTAGCCCTGAAGCTTTCTTT CATSRVLGSPEAFF
- TRBD1 TRBJ1-1 TRBV15 TGTGCCACCAGCATTGGACAGGGGCCGGCGACAGGCACTGAAGCTTTCTTT CATSIGQGPATGTEAFF
- - TRBJ1-5 TRBV4-2 TGTGCCAGCAGCCAAGATCCACTTAATAATCAGCCCCAGCATTTT CASSQDPLNNQPQHF
once TRBD2 TRBJ2-1 TRBV7-2 TGTGCCAGCAGCTTAGCGGGGGGACTAGCGGGAGCTAGTGAGCAGTTCTTC CASSLAGGLAGASEQFF
- - TRBJ1-6 TRBV9 TGTGCCAGCAGCGTAAACAGAGCACAGTCCTATAATTCACCCCTCCACTTT CASSVNRAQSYNSPLHF
- TRBD2 TRBJ2-1 TRBV4-3 TGCGCCAGCAGCCAAGATCCGGCTAGCGGGGTCGTGGGATCCTACAATGAGCAGTTCTTC CASSQDPASGVVGSYNEQFF
- - TRBJ2-1 TRBV2 TGTGCCAGCAGCGCCCGAAGGGGTGAGCAGTTCTTC CASSARRGEQFF
- - TRBJ1-5 TRBV18 TGTGCCAGCTCACCCGGGTACCGCAATCAGCCCCAGCATTTT CASSPGYRNQPQHF
- TRBD1 TRBJ1-2 TRBV7-2 TGTGCCAGCAGCACCAGACAGGGGCCGTTCCGAGATGGCTACACCTTC CASSTRQGPFRDGYTF
- - TRBJ1-2 TRBV19 TGTGCCAGTAGCCGGCGGTATGGCTACACCTTC CASSRRYGYTF
- - TRBJ2-2 TRBV4-1 TGCGCCAGCAGCCTACCGAATTCTAGGTCCGGGGAGCTGTTTTTT CASSLPNSRSGELFF
- - TRBJ2-1 TRBV27 TGTGCCAGCAGTTTGGCAGGCCATCACAATGAGCAGTTCTTC CASSLAGHHNEQFF
- TRBD2 TRBJ2-3 TRBV2 TGTGCCAGCAGTGTACGGTTAGCGGGTAGCACAGATACGCAGTATTTT CASSVRLAGSTDTQYF
- TRBD1 TRBJ2-2 TRBV4-1 TGCGCCAGCACCGGGGAGACAGGGGGCTGGGGGGAGCTGTTTTTT CASTGETGGWGELFF
- - TRBJ1-3 TRBV10-3 TGTGCCATCGAGGCAGGGAACACCATATATTTT CAIEAGNTIYF
few TRBD2 TRBJ2-2 TRBV9 TGTGCCAGCAGCTCACCGCGGCTAGCGGGGGTTGGGAACGGGGAGCTGTTTTTT CASSSPRLAGVGNGELFF
- - TRBJ2-1 TRBV27 TGTGCCAGCAAGAGCGGGCCCTACAATGAGCAGTTCTTC CASKSGPYNEQFF
few - TRBJ1-1 TRBV9 TGTGCCAGCAGCGTAGAAGGCGGGGGCCTGAACACTGAAGCTTTCTTT CASSVEGGGLNTEAFF
- - TRBJ2-2 TRBV19 TGTGCCAGTAGTACCCAGCCTGGCCGGGGAACCGGGGAGCTGTTTTTT CASSTQPGRGTGELFF
- - TRBJ1-3 TRBV27 TGTGCCAGCAGTCGAGGGGGTTTCTCTGGAAACACCATATATTTT CASSRGGFSGNTIYF
few - TRBJ1-4 TRBV6-6 TGTGCCAGCAGTCCAAACCAGGGTACTAATGAAAAACTGTTTTTT CASSPNQGTNEKLFF
- - TRBJ2-7 TRBV5-6 TGTGCCAGCAGCTTAGGGACACTTCCCTACGAGCAGTACTTC CASSLGTLPYEQYF